Listed here are 10 T cell receptor beta chains from one sample, sequenced in a study of T cell responses to AZD1222 COVID-19 vaccine (dated by TCRdb to 2020 to 2022). The library was generated by the immunoSEQ multiplex PCR assay. TCRdb stores this immuneACCESS table with in-frame sequences only. Part of the clones is absent; in the studies checked, under half of the shortfall reflects unresolved V genes, and no reason is known for the rest. Counted in this sample were 110,000 or so clones; 80% to 90% of them appeared once. The ten largest clones represent about 9.8% of the sample. The label giving this sample's time point can be read as: baseline before first vaccination. The specimen was peripheral blood, collected on day 0 of AZD1222 vaccination. The receptor set was obtained from an adult in good health.

V is TRBV9 and J is TRBJ2-7; D not resolved. The CDR3 runs to 18 residues. The germline V gene encodes CDR1 SGDLS and CDR2 YYNGEE. Between the trimmed V and J ends, which lost 4 bases and 0 bases, there was a span of 23 bases. The CDR3 DNA is TGTGCCAGCAGCCCTCGGTCAGCTAAGAACCCGAGCTCCTACGAGCAGTACTTC. The encoded protein is CASSPRSAKNPSSYEQYF.

This chain joins TRBV9 and TRBJ2-2, with 7 positions matching TRBD2. This CDR3 region has 16 residues. V lost 4 bases, J lost 3 bases, and 9 bases stayed unmatched. The V gene's germline CDR1 is SGDLS and CDR2 YYNGEE. The CDR3 sequence is CASSLSGEGYTGELFF. In DNA, the CDR3 is TGTGCCAGCAGCCTAAGCGGGGAGGGCTACACCGGGGAGCTGTTTTTT.

This clone was counted between two and nine times. This chain joins TRBV12-3 or TRBV12-4 and TRBJ1-2, with 8 bases fitting TRBD1. CDR3 length: 13 residues. Losses at the gene ends were 10 bases for V and 8 bases for J; bases not matched to a gene: 12. The CDR3 region has the DNA TGTGCCACCTACCTGACAGGGGATATAGGCTACACCTTC. Protein product: CATYLTGDIGYTF.

This chain uses TRBV19 with TRBJ1-2; D is possibly TRBD1 (6 bases). The CDR3 is 14 residues long. From germline, CDR1 is LNHDA and CDR2 SQIVND (reference sequence). V was trimmed by 6 bases and J by 2 bases, leaving 13 bases between them. Here the CDR3 reads CASSGDKKNYGYTF. The CDR3 nucleotides are TGTGCCAGTAGCGGGGACAAAAAAAACTATGGCTACACCTTC.

V usage is TRBV10-3 and J usage is TRBJ2-7; D gene ambiguous. CDR3 length: 12 residues. CDR1 and CDR2 (germline): ENHRY, SYGVKD. Trimming pared 2 bases from V and 7 bases from J, leaving 9 bases between. Here the CDR3 DNA reads TGTGCCATCAGTGAGACGGTGGGGGAGCAGTACTTC. Its translation: CAISETVGEQYF.

This chain uses TRBV5-1 with TRBJ1-4; 7 bases agree with TRBD1. The CDR3 consists of 15 residues. The trim removed 0 bases at V and 3 bases at J, leaving 2 bases unmatched. Germline V CDR1 and CDR2: SGHRS, YFSETQ. The CDR3 DNA reads as TGCGCCAGCAGCTTGGCTACAGGGGCTAATGAAAAACTGTTTTTT. As protein: CASSLATGANEKLFF.

Here the CDR3 reads CASSQEGGAQPEGYTF. The DNA of the CDR3 is TGTGCCAGCAGCCAAGAAGGAGGGGCGCAGCCCGAGGGCTACACCTTC. The chain uses TRBV3-1 (or the pseudogene TRBV3-2) and TRBJ1-2; D possibly corresponds to TRBD1 (5 bases). Germline V gene data show CDR1 as LGHDT and CDR2 as YNNKEL (reference sequence). Trimming removed 0 bases at V and 8 bases at J, with 19 bases between. The CDR3 is 16 amino acids.

The chain carries TRBV7-3 and TRBJ2-1; TRBD2 aligns across 13 bases. The CDR3 loop spans 14 amino acids. Per germline, CDR1 SGHTA and CDR2 FQGTGA. The J segment lost 11 bases and the V segment lost 4 bases, leaving 5 bases of the junction unmatched. CDR3 in amino acids: CASSYGTSGMQQFF. DNA for the CDR3: TGTGCCAGCAGCTACGGGACTAGCGGGATGCAGCAGTTCTTC.

As regards this clone: Within the sample, other DNA sequences also encode this same CDR3. The chain employs TRBV6-5 and TRBJ1-5, with unresolved D. The CDR3 has 14 amino acids. Trimming cost V 3 bases and J 4 bases, with 10 bases left between them. Per the germline V gene, CDR1 is MNHEY and CDR2 is SVGAGI. The CDR3 DNA follows: TGTGCCAGCAGTTATTCGGCGGGGAATCAGCCCCAGCATTTT. As protein: CASSYSAGNQPQHF.

The sample holds a few counts of this clone. V usage is TRBV7-9 and J usage is TRBJ1-2; D may be TRBD1 (5 bases). Germline V gene data show CDR1 as SEHNR and CDR2 as FQNEAQ (reference sequence). This CDR3 is 14 amino acids long. V was clipped by 7 bases and J by 7 bases, with 19 bases between them. CDR3 loop: CASTTYTGPAGYTF. CDR3 DNA sequence: TGTGCCAGCACCACTTACACAGGTCCTGCTGGCTACACCTTC.